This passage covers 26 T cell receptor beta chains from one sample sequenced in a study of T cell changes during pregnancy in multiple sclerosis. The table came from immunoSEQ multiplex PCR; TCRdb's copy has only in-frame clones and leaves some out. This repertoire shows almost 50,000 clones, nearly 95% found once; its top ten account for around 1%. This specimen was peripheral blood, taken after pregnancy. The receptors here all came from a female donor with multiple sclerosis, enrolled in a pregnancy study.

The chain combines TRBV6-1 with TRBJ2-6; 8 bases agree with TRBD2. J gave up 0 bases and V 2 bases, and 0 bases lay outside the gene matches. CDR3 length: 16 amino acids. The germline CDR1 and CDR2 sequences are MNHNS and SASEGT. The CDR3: CASSERGGSGANVLTF. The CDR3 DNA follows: TGTGCCAGCAGTGAACGGGGGGGCTCTGGGGCCAACGTCCTGACTTTC.

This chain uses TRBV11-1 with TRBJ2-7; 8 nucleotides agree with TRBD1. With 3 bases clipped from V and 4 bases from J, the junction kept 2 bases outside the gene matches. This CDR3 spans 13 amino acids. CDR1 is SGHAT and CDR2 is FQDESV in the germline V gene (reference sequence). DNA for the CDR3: TGTGCCAGCAGCTTTAACAGGGGGTACGAGCAGTACTTC. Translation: CASSFNRGYEQYF.

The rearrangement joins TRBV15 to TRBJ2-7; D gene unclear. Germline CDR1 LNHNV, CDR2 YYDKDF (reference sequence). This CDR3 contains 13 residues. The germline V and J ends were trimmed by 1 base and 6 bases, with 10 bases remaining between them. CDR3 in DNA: TGTGCCACCAGCAGAGGTATGGTCGGCGAGCAGTACTTC. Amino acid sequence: CATSRGMVGEQYF.

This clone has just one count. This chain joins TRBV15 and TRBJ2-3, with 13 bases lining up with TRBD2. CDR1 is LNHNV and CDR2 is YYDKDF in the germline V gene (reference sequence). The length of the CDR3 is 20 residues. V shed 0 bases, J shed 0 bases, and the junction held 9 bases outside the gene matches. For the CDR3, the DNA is TGTGCCACCAGCAGAGATCGGGACGGGACTAGCGGGGTGAGCACAGATACGCAGTATTTT. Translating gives CATSRDRDGTSGVSTDTQYF.

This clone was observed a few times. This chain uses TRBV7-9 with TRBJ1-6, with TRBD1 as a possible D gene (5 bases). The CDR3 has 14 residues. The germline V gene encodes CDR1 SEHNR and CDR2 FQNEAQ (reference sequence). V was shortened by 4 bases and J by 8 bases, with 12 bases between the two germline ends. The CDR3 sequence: CASSSDSRDSPLHF. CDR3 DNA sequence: TGTGCCAGCAGCTCCGACAGTCGAGATTCACCCCTCCACTTT.

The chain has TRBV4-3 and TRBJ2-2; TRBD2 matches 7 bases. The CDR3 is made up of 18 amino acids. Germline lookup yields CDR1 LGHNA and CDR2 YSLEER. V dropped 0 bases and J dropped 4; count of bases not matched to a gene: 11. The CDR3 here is CASSQDLLAALSTGELFF. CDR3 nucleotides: TGCGCCAGCAGCCAAGACCTGCTAGCGGCCCTCAGCACCGGGGAGCTGTTTTTT.

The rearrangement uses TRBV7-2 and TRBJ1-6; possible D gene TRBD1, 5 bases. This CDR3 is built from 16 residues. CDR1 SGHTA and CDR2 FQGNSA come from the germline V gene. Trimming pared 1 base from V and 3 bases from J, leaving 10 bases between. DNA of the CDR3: TGTGCCAGCAGCTTAGACCGACAGCTCTATAATTCACCCCTCCACTTT. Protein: CASSLDRQLYNSPLHF.

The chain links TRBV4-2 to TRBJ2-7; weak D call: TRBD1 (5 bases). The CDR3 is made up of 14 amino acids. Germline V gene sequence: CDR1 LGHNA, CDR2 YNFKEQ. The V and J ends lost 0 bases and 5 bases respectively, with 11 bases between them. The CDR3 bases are TGTGCCAGCAGCCAAGATCAGGGTTGGGACGAGCAGTACTTC. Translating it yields CASSQDQGWDEQYF.

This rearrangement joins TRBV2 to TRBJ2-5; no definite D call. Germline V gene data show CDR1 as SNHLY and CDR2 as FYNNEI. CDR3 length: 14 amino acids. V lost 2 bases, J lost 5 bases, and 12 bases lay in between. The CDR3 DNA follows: TGTGCCAGCAGTGAAACACCTGTTTTGGAGACCCAGTACTTC. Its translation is CASSETPVLETQYF.

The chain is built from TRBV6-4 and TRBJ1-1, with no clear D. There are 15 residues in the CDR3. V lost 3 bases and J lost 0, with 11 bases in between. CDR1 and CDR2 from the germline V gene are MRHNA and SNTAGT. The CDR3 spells CASSETGSLNTEAFF. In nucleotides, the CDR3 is TGTGCCAGCAGTGAAACCGGGTCGCTGAACACTGAAGCTTTCTTT.

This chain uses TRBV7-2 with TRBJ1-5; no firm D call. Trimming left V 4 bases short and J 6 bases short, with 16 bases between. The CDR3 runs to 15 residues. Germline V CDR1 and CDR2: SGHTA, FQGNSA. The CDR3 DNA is TGTGCCAGCAGCTACTATATCGGTGGGAGTCAGCCCCAGCATTTT. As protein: CASSYYIGGSQPQHF.

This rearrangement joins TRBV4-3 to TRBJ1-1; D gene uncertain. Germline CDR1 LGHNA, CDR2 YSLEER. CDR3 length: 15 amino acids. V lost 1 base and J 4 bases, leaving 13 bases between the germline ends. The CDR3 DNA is TGCGCCAGCAGCCAAGCCCAGGTGCGGGTCACTGAAGCTTTCTTT. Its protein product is CASSQAQVRVTEAFF.

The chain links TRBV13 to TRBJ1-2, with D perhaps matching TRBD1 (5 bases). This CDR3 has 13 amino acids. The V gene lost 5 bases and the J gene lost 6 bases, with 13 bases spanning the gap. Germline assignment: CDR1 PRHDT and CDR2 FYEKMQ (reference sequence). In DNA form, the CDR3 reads TGTGCCAGCAGCCCTAGGACAAGGGATGGCTACACCTTC. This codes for CASSPRTRDGYTF.

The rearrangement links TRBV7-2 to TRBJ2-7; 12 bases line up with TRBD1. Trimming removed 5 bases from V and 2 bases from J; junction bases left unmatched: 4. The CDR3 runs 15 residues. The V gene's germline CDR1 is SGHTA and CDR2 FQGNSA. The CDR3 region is CASSQGQGAAYEQYF. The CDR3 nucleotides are TGTGCCAGCAGCCAGGGACAGGGGGCAGCCTACGAGCAGTACTTC.

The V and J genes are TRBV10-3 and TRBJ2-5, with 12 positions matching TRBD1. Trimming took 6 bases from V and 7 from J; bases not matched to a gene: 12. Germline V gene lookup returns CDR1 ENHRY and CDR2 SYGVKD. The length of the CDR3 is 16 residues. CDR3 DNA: TGTGCCATCAGCGACTCCGGGACAGGGGGCATAGGGACCCAGTACTTC. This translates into CAISDSGTGGIGTQYF.

For the CDR3, the DNA is TGCAGCGTACGGACAGGACCCTCTGGGGCCAACGTCCTGACTTTC. Its protein product is CSVRTGPSGANVLTF. The chain recombines TRBV29-1 with TRBJ2-6; TRBD1 aligns across 7 bases. The ends lost 6 bases at V and 0 bases at J; junction bases unmatched: 5. Per germline, CDR1 SQVTM and CDR2 ANQGSEA. This CDR3 is 15 amino acids long.

CDR3 region: CASSPGSGGASEQFF. The DNA of the CDR3 is TGTGCCAGCTCACCGGGTAGCGGGGGGGCTAGTGAGCAGTTCTTC. This sequence joins TRBV18 and TRBJ2-1; TRBD2 aligns across 11 bases. The CDR3 runs 15 residues. Germline assignment: CDR1 KGHSH and CDR2 LQKENI. V shed 3 bases and J 9 bases; nucleotides not matched to a gene: 7.

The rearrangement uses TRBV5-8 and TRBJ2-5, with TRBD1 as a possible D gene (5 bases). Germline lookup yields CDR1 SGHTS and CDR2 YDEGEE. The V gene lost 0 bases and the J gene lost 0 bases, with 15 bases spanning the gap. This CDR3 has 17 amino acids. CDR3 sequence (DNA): TGTGCCAGCAGCTTGGGAATTTCCCAGGGTTACCAAGAGACCCAGTACTTC. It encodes CASSLGISQGYQETQYF.

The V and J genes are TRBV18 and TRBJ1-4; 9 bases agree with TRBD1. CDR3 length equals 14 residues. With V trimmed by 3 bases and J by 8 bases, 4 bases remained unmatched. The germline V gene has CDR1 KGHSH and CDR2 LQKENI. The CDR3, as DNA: TGTGCCAGCTCACCCGGGACAGGGAGGGAAAAACTGTTTTTT. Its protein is CASSPGTGREKLFF.

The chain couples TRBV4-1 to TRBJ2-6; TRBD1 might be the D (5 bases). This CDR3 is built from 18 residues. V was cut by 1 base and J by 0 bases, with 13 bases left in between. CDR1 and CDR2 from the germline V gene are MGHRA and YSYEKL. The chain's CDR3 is CASSQVTEPSSGANVLTF. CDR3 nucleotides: TGCGCCAGCAGCCAAGTGACAGAGCCTAGCTCTGGGGCCAACGTCCTGACTTTC.

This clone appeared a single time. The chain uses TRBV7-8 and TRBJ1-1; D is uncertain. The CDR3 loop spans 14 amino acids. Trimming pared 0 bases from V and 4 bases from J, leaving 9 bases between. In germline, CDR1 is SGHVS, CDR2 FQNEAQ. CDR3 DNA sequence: TGTGCCAGCAGCTTAGCATTCGGCGGCACTGAAGCTTTCTTT. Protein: CASSLAFGGTEAFF. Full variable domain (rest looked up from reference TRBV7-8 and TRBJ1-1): GAGVSQSPRYKVAKRGQDVALRCDPISGHVSLFWYQQALGQGPEFLTYFQNEAQLDKSGLPSDRFFAERPEGSVSTLKIQRTQQEDSAVYLCASSLAFGGTEAFFGQGTRLTVV.

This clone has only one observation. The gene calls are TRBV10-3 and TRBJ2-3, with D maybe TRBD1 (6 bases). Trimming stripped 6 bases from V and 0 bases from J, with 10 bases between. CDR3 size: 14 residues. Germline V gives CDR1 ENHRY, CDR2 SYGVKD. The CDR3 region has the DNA TGTGCCATCAGGGACAGTCCGAGCACAGATACGCAGTATTTT. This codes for CAIRDSPSTDTQYF.

CDR3 sequence: CAISVGHAPTEQYF. DNA for the CDR3: TGTGCCATCAGTGTCGGACATGCTCCCACCGAGCAGTACTTC. The chain links TRBV10-3 to TRBJ2-7; maybe TRBD1 (5 bases). CDR1 and CDR2 from the germline V gene are ENHRY and SYGVKD. This CDR3 spans 14 amino acids. V shed 4 bases and J shed 6 bases, with 16 bases lying between them.

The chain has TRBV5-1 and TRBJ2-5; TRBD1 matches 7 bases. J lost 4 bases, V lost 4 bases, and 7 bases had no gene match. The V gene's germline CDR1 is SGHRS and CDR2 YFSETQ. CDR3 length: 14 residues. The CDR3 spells CASSLTGVGETQYF. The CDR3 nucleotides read TGCGCCAGCAGCCTCACAGGGGTCGGAGAGACCCAGTACTTC.

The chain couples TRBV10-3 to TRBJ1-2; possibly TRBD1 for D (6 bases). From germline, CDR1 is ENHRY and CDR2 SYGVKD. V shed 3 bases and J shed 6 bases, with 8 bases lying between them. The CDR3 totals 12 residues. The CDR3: CAISDTGNGYTF. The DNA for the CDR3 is TGTGCCATCAGTGATACAGGGAATGGCTACACCTTC.

The DNA of the CDR3 is TGTGCCAGCAGCTTAAGCGGGGGGATTTTAGAGACCCAGTACTTC. This gives the protein CASSLSGGILETQYF. This sequence joins TRBV7-3 and TRBJ2-5, with 8 bases identical to TRBD2. This CDR3 spans 15 amino acids. The germline V gene encodes CDR1 SGHTA and CDR2 FQGTGA. The V gene end was trimmed by 1 base and the J gene end by 4 bases; junction bases not matched to a gene: 5.